These 9 T cell receptor beta chains came from one sample sequenced in a study of T cells after yellow fever vaccination. Via MiXCR, TCRdb re-called the 5' RACE reads, giving one row per CDR3 protein. The profile shows more than 350,000 distinct CDR3 sequences, around 10% of them singletons. The input for sequencing was PBMCs, taken on the day of the first yellow fever vaccination. The origin of the receptors is a man aged 18 to 30 who received the YFV17D yellow fever vaccine.

The chain couples TRBV3-1 to TRBJ2-2; D not resolved. The CDR3 runs to 16 residues. Trimming removed 0 bases at V and 4 bases at J, with 12 bases between. CDR1 and CDR2 from the germline V gene are LGHDT and YNNKEL (reference sequence). This CDR3 reads CASSQDLGPSTGELFF. The CDR3 DNA reads TGTGCCAGCAGCCAAGACCTGGGCCCCTCCACCGGGGAGCTGTTTTTT.

The sample holds many counts of this clonotype. CDR3 coding DNA: TGTGCCAGCAGTTACGGGGTGAACACCGGGGAGCTGTTTTTT. This sequence encodes CASSYGVNTGELFF. The rearrangement joins TRBV6-2 or TRBV6-3 to TRBJ2-2; D gene unclear. The V gene's germline CDR1 is MNHEY and CDR2 SVGEGT. This CDR3 has 14 residues. The V end was cut by 2 bases, the J end by 1 base, with 5 bases between.

The chain is built from TRBV20-1 and TRBJ2-3; D not resolved. Germline CDR1 and CDR2: DFQATT and SNEGSKA (reference sequence). This CDR3 has 10 amino acids. Trimming cost V 0 bases and J 10 bases, with 5 bases left between them. DNA of the CDR3: TGCAGTGCTAGAGAGGTGGCGCAGTATTTT. Amino acid sequence: CSAREVAQYF.

This clonotype was counted between two and nine times. V and J are TRBV6-2 or TRBV6-3 and TRBJ1-2; D is possibly TRBD1 (5 bases). This CDR3 is 13 amino acids long. Trimming cost V 11 bases and J 3 bases, with 16 bases left between them. Germline lookup yields CDR1 MNHEY and CDR2 SVGEGT. Here the CDR3 reads CAGTGGKDYGYTF. In DNA form, the CDR3 reads TGTGCCGGCACCGGGGGGAAGGACTATGGCTACACCTTC.

The chain carries TRBV7-2 and TRBJ2-7; 8 nucleotides align to TRBD2. This CDR3 is 14 amino acids long. The germline gives CDR1 SGHTA, CDR2 FQGNSA. The V segment lost 3 bases and the J segment 0 bases; nucleotides outside the gene matches: 1. CDR3 in amino acids: CASSFAGGSYEQYF. DNA for the CDR3: TGTGCCAGCAGCTTCGCGGGGGGCTCCTACGAGCAGTACTTC.

At least ten counts were recorded for this clonotype. This chain connects TRBV30 to TRBJ2-3; D unclear. Trimming removed 6 bases from V and 6 bases from J, with 7 bases in between. CDR1 GTSNPN and CDR2 SVGIG come from the germline V gene (reference sequence). CDR3 length equals 10 residues. CDR3 in amino acids: CACQTDTQYF. The CDR3 coding sequence is TGTGCCTGCCAGACGGATACGCAGTATTTT.

This clonotype occurred a few times. This rearrangement joins TRBV5-1 to TRBJ1-1, with unresolved D. The CDR3 runs to 16 residues. V lost 0 bases and J lost 1, with 13 bases in between. Germline-derived CDR1 and CDR2 are SGHRS and YFSETQ. CDR3 sequence (DNA): TGCGCCAGCAGCTTGGGACAACCCAGAACGAACACTGAAGCTTTCTTT. It translates to CASSLGQPRTNTEAFF.

V usage is TRBV20-1 and J usage is TRBJ2-5; TRBD1 aligns across 10 bases. J gave up 5 bases and V 3 bases, and 15 bases lay outside the gene matches. In germline, CDR1 is DFQATT, CDR2 SNEGSKA (reference sequence). The CDR3 spans 17 residues. The CDR3 region has the DNA TGCAGTGCTAGGGCTAACAGGGACAGGGGATTGAGGGAGACCCAGTACTTC. Translation: CSARANRDRGLRETQYF.

The chain recombines TRBV5-4 with TRBJ2-1; D uncertain. Per germline, CDR1 SGHNT and CDR2 YYREEE (reference sequence). The V gene lost 3 bases and the J gene lost 5 bases, with 9 bases spanning the gap. This CDR3 comprises 13 residues. The CDR3 here is CASSSDFHNEQFF. The CDR3, as DNA: TGTGCCAGCAGCTCCGATTTCCACAATGAGCAGTTCTTC.